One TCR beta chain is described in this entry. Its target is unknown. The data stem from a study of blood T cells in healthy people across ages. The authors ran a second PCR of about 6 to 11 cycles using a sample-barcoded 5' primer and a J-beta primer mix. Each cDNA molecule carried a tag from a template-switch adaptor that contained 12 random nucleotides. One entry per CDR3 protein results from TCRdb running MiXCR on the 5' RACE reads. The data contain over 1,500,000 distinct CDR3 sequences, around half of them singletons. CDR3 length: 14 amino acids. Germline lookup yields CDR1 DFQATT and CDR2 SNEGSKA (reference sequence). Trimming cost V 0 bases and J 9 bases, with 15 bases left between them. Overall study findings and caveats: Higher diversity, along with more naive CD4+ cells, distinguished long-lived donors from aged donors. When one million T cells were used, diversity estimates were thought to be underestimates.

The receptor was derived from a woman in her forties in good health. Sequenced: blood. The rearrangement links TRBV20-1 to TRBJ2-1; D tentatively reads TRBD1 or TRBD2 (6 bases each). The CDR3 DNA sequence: TGCAGTGCTAGAGAGGTGGGGGGCGCGGCTGAGCAGTTCTTC. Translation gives CSAREVGGAAEQFF.